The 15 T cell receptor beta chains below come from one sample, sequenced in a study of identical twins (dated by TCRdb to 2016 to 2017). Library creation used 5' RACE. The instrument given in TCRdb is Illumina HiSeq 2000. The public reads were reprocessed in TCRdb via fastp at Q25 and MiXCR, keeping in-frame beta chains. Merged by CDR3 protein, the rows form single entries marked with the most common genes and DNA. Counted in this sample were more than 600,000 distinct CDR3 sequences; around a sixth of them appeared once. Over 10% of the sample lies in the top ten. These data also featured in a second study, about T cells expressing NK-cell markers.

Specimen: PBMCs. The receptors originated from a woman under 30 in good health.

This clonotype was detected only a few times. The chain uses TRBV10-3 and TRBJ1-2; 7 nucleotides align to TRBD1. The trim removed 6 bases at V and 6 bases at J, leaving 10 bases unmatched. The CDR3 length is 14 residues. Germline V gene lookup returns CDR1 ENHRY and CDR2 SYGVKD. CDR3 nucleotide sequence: TGTGCCATCAGCCGGACAGGTTTCTTGGATGGCTACACCTTC. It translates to CAISRTGFLDGYTF.

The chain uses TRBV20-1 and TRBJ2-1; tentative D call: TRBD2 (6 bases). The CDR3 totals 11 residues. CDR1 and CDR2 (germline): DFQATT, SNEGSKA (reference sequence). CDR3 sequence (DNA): TGCACCGGACTATGGGGCAATGAGCAGTTCTTC. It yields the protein CTGLWGNEQFF.

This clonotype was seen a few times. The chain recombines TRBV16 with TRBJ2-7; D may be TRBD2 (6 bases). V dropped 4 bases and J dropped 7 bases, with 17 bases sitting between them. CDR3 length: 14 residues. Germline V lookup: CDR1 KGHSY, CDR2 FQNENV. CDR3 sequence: CASSPNRGSGEQYF. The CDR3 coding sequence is TGTGCCAGCAGCCCTAATCGGGGTAGCGGAGAGCAGTACTTC.

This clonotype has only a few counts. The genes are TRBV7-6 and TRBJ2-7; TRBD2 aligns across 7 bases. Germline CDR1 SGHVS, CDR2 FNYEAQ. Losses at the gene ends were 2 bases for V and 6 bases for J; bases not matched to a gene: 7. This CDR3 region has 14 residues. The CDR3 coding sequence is TGTGCCAGCAGCTTACGGGCGGGAGACCCCGAGCAGTACTTC. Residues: CASSLRAGDPEQYF.

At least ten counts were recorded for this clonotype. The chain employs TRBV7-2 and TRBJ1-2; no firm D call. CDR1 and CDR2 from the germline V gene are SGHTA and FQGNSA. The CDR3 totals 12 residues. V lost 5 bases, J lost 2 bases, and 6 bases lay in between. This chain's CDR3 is CASSPQNYGYTF. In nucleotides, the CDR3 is TGTGCCAGCAGCCCTCAAAACTATGGCTACACCTTC.

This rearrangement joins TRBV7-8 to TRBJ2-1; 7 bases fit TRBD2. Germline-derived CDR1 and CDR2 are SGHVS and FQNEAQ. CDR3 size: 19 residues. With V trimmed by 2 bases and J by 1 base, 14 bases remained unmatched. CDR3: CASSLKVSGAALSYNEQFF. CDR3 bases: TGTGCCAGCAGCTTAAAAGTAAGCGGGGCCGCGTTATCCTACAATGAGCAGTTCTTC.

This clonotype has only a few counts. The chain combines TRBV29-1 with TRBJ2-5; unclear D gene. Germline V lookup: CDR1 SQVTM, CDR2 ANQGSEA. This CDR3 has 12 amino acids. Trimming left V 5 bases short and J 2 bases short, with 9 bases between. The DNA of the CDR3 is TGCAGCGTTAGGGCCTGGCAAGAGACCCAGTACTTC. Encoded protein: CSVRAWQETQYF.

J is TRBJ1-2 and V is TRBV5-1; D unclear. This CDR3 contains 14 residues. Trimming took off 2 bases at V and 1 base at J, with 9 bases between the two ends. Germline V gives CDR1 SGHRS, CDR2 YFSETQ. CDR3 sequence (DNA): TGCGCCAGCAGCTTTGCGGGATATAACTATGGCTACACCTTC. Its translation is CASSFAGYNYGYTF. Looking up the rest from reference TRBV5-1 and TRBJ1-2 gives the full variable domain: KAGVTQTPRYLIKTRGQQVTLSCSPISGHRSVSWYQQTPGQGLQFLFEYFSETQRNKGNFPGRFSGRQFSNSRSEMNVSTLELGDSALYLCASSFAGYNYGYTFGSGTRLTVV.

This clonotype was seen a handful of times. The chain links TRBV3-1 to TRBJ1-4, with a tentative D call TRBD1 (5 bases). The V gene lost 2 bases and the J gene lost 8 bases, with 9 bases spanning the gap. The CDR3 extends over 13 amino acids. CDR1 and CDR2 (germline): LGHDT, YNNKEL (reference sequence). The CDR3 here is CASSQRTREKLFF. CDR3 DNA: TGTGCCAGCAGCCAAAGGACACGAGAAAAACTGTTTTTT.

This CDR3 reads CASSLGAGASNEQYF. The CDR3, as DNA: TGTGCCAGCAGCTTAGGGGCGGGAGCTAGTAACGAGCAGTACTTC. The V call is TRBV7-9, the J call TRBJ2-7; the match to TRBD2 covers 7 bases. CDR1 and CDR2 (germline): SEHNR, FQNEAQ (reference sequence). V was clipped by 1 base and J by 5 bases; unmatched bases: 8. This CDR3 has 15 residues.

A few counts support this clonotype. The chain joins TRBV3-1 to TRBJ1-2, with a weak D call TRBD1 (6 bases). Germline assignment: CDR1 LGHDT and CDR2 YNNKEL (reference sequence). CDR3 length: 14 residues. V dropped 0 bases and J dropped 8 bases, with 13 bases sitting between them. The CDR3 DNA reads TGTGCCAGCAGCCAAGACAGGGGACGGGGCGGCTACACCTTC. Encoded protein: CASSQDRGRGGYTF.

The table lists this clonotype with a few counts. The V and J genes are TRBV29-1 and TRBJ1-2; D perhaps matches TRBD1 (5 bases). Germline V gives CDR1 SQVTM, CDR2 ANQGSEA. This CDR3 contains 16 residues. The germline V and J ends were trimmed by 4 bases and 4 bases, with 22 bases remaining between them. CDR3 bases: TGCAGCGTTGTCCTGGATACAAGGGGCCTGGCCTATGGCTACACCTTC. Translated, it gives CSVVLDTRGLAYGYTF.

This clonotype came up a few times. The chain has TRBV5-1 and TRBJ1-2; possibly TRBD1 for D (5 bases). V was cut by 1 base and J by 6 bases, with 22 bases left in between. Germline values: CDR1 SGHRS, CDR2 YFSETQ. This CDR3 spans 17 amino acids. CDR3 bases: TGCGCCAGCAGCTTGCTCGTAGGCGGGACCCCATTTGATGGCTACACCTTC. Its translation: CASSLLVGGTPFDGYTF.

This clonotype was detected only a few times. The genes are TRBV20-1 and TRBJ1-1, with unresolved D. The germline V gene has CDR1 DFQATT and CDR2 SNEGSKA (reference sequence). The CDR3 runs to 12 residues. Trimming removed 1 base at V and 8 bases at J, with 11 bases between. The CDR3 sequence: CSARARSGEAFF. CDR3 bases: TGCAGTGCTAGAGCCCGGTCCGGGGAAGCTTTCTTT.

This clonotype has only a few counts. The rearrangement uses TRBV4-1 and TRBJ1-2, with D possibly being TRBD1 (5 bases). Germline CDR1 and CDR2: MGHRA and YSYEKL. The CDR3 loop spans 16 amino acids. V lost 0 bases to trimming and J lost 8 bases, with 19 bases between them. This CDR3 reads CASSQDRSPGLGGYTF. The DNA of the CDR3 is TGCGCCAGCAGCCAAGATCGGTCCCCAGGGCTGGGCGGCTACACCTTC.